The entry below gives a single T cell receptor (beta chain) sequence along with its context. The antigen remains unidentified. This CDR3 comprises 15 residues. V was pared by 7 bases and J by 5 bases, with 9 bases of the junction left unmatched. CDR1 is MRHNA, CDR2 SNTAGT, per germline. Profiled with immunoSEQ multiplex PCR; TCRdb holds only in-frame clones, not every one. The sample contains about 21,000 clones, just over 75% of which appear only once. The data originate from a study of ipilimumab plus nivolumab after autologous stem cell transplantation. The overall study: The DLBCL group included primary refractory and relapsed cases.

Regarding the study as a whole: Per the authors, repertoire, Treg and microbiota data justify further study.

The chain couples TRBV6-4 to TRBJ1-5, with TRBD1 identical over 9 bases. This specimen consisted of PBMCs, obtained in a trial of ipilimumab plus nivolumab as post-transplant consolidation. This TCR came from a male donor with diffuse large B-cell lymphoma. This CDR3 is CASISVGTGYQPQHF. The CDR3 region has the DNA TGTGCCAGCATTTCAGTGGGGACAGGGTATCAGCCCCAGCATTTT.